These T cell receptor beta chains were read from a single sample in a study of blood T cell repertoires in COVID-19. TCRdb keeps only in-frame clones here, not all; method: immunoSEQ multiplex PCR. The data contain just under 350,000 clones, more than 70% of them singletons. Material: peripheral blood. The source is a woman in her seventies with COVID-19, enrolled during active disease. CDR3s include the opening cysteine and the closing phenylalanine or tryptophan. A D gene is named only where the DNA matches it firmly. Part of the rows lack a size; the others show once, few, many or a class for expanded clones.

abundance: -; d_gene: -; j_gene: TRBJ1-3; v_gene: TRBV5-1; CDR3aa: CASSLVPQAGNTIYF; CDR3nt: TGCGCCAGCAGCTTGGTGCCCCAGGCGGGAAACACCATATATTTT
abundance: once; d_gene: -; j_gene: TRBJ2-4; v_gene: TRBV19; CDR3aa: CASSRGTNIQYF; CDR3nt: TGTGCCAGTAGTAGAGGTACGAACATTCAGTACTTC
abundance: -; d_gene: -; j_gene: TRBJ1-2; v_gene: TRBV7-2; CDR3aa: CASSLVQVGYGYTF; CDR3nt: TGTGCCAGCAGCTTAGTCCAGGTCGGATATGGCTACACCTTC
abundance: -; d_gene: TRBD2; j_gene: TRBJ2-5; v_gene: TRBV5-1; CDR3aa: CASSLSSGEETQYF; CDR3nt: TGCGCCAGCAGCTTATCTAGCGGGGAGGAGACCCAGTACTTC
abundance: -; d_gene: TRBD1; j_gene: TRBJ1-6; v_gene: TRBV27; CDR3aa: CASSPNRQGNSPLHF; CDR3nt: TGTGCCAGCAGTCCCAACCGACAGGGCAATTCACCCCTCCACTTT
abundance: -; d_gene: TRBD1; j_gene: TRBJ1-1; v_gene: TRBV12-5; CDR3aa: CASGLAPTGTNTEAFF; CDR3nt: TGTGCTAGTGGTTTGGCCCCGACAGGGACGAACACTGAAGCTTTCTTT
abundance: -; d_gene: -; j_gene: TRBJ2-1; v_gene: TRBV5-4; CDR3aa: CASSLSGGLPYNEQFF; CDR3nt: TGTGCCAGCAGCTTGTCGGGGGGCCTACCCTACAATGAGCAGTTCTTC
abundance: -; d_gene: TRBD2; j_gene: TRBJ2-7; v_gene: TRBV9; CDR3aa: CASSVGPGGGDEQYF; CDR3nt: TGTGCCAGCAGCGTAGGTCCCGGGGGGGGCGACGAGCAGTACTTC
abundance: -; d_gene: -; j_gene: TRBJ1-1; v_gene: TRBV4-3; CDR3aa: CASSQDRTRGAFF; CDR3nt: TGCGCCAGCAGCCAAGATAGGACCCGGGGAGCTTTCTTT
abundance: -; d_gene: -; j_gene: TRBJ1-5; v_gene: TRBV9; CDR3aa: CASSKQGNQPQHF; CDR3nt: TGTGCCAGCAGCAAACAAGGCAATCAGCCCCAGCATTTT
abundance: few; d_gene: -; j_gene: TRBJ2-5; v_gene: TRBV9; CDR3aa: CASSHDSVQETQYF; CDR3nt: TGTGCCAGCAGCCATGACTCGGTCCAAGAGACCCAGTACTTC
abundance: -; d_gene: -; j_gene: TRBJ1-2; v_gene: TRBV2; CDR3aa: CASSLQALVVYGYTF; CDR3nt: TGTGCCAGCAGCTTACAGGCCCTCGTGGTCTATGGCTACACCTTC
abundance: -; d_gene: -; j_gene: TRBJ2-3; v_gene: TRBV30; CDR3aa: CAWKSLGADTQYF; CDR3nt: TGTGCCTGGAAGTCCCTAGGCGCGGATACGCAGTATTTT
abundance: -; d_gene: TRBD1; j_gene: TRBJ1-2; v_gene: TRBV5-4; CDR3aa: CASSQQGLYGYTF; CDR3nt: TGTGCCAGCAGCCAACAGGGGCTCTATGGCTACACCTTC
abundance: -; d_gene: -; j_gene: TRBJ1-5; v_gene: TRBV30; CDR3aa: CAWTTENQPQHF; CDR3nt: TGTGCCTGGACGACAGAGAATCAGCCCCAGCATTTT
abundance: -; d_gene: TRBD2; j_gene: TRBJ2-3; v_gene: TRBV7-2; CDR3aa: CASSLGRGTDTQYF; CDR3nt: TGTGCCAGCAGCTTAGGGCGGGGGACAGATACGCAGTATTTT
abundance: -; d_gene: -; j_gene: TRBJ1-1; v_gene: TRBV13; CDR3aa: CASSHRDFEAFF; CDR3nt: TGTGCCAGCAGCCACCGGGACTTTGAAGCTTTCTTT
abundance: -; d_gene: TRBD1; j_gene: TRBJ2-7; v_gene: TRBV29-1; CDR3aa: CSVARDRADEQYF; CDR3nt: TGCAGCGTTGCAAGGGACAGAGCGGACGAGCAGTACTTC
abundance: -; d_gene: TRBD2; j_gene: TRBJ2-7; v_gene: TRBV3-1/TRBV3-2; CDR3aa: CASSHVRAGGSYEQYF; CDR3nt: TGTGCCAGCAGCCACGTTCGGGCGGGGGGCTCCTACGAGCAGTACTTC
abundance: -; d_gene: TRBD1; j_gene: TRBJ1-2; v_gene: TRBV19; CDR3aa: CASSLTGTGYGYTF; CDR3nt: TGTGCCAGTAGTCTTACCGGGACAGGCTATGGCTACACCTTC
abundance: -; d_gene: TRBD2; j_gene: TRBJ2-7; v_gene: TRBV7-9; CDR3aa: CASSLGLAGGRGYEQYF; CDR3nt: TGTGCCAGCAGCTTGGGACTAGCGGGGGGGCGAGGATACGAGCAGTACTTC
abundance: once; d_gene: TRBD1; j_gene: TRBJ1-4; v_gene: TRBV4-3; CDR3aa: CASSLRASGQGSEKLFF; CDR3nt: TGCGCCAGCAGCCTAAGGGCCTCGGGACAGGGAAGTGAAAAACTGTTTTTT
abundance: -; d_gene: TRBD1; j_gene: TRBJ2-1; v_gene: TRBV30; CDR3aa: CAWSTTGAVYNEQFF; CDR3nt: TGTGCCTGGAGTACAACAGGGGCGGTCTACAATGAGCAGTTCTTC
abundance: -; d_gene: -; j_gene: TRBJ1-1; v_gene: TRBV7-9; CDR3aa: CASSLVRGMNTEAFF; CDR3nt: TGTGCCAGCAGCTTAGTCAGGGGCATGAACACTGAAGCTTTCTTT
abundance: -; d_gene: -; j_gene: TRBJ2-5; v_gene: TRBV24-1; CDR3aa: CATSDLQGDTTSQYF; CDR3nt: TGTGCCACCAGTGATTTGCAAGGGGACACCACATCCCAGTACTTC
abundance: -; d_gene: TRBD2; j_gene: TRBJ2-1; v_gene: TRBV29-1; CDR3aa: CSVDPGGSGNEQFF; CDR3nt: TGCAGCGTGGACCCGGGGGGATCGGGAAATGAGCAGTTCTTC
abundance: -; d_gene: TRBD1; j_gene: TRBJ1-1; v_gene: TRBV7-7; CDR3aa: CASSRDRNTEAFF; CDR3nt: TGTGCCAGCAGCCGGGACAGGAACACTGAAGCTTTCTTT
abundance: -; d_gene: -; j_gene: TRBJ1-2; v_gene: TRBV13; CDR3aa: CASSLGRTANYGYTF; CDR3nt: TGTGCCAGCAGCTTAGGCCGAACAGCTAACTATGGCTACACCTTC
abundance: -; d_gene: TRBD1; j_gene: TRBJ1-2; v_gene: TRBV9; CDR3aa: CASSVDRASSYGYTF; CDR3nt: TGTGCCAGCAGCGTTGACAGGGCCTCCTCCTATGGCTACACCTTC
abundance: once; d_gene: -; j_gene: TRBJ2-7; v_gene: TRBV28; CDR3aa: CASSFGSSYEQYF; CDR3nt: TGTGCCAGCAGTTTTGGCAGCTCCTACGAGCAGTACTTC
abundance: -; d_gene: -; j_gene: TRBJ1-6; v_gene: TRBV2; CDR3aa: CASSGQNNSPLHF; CDR3nt: TGTGCCAGCAGTGGACAGAACAATTCACCCCTCCACTTT
abundance: -; d_gene: -; j_gene: TRBJ1-3; v_gene: TRBV9; CDR3aa: CASSPVGNTIYF; CDR3nt: TGTGCCAGCAGCCCAGTCGGAAACACCATATATTTT
abundance: -; d_gene: -; j_gene: TRBJ1-1; v_gene: TRBV6-1; CDR3aa: CASSDLRAEAFF; CDR3nt: TGTGCCAGCAGTGACCTACGGGCTGAAGCTTTCTTT
abundance: -; d_gene: TRBD1; j_gene: TRBJ1-1; v_gene: TRBV4-1; CDR3aa: CASSLGQSFMNTEAFF; CDR3nt: TGCGCCAGCAGCCTGGGACAGTCGTTCATGAACACTGAAGCTTTCTTT
abundance: -; d_gene: TRBD1; j_gene: TRBJ1-1; v_gene: TRBV6-2/TRBV6-3; CDR3aa: CASSSRQGSNTEAFF; CDR3nt: TGTGCCAGCAGTTCGAGACAGGGGTCGAACACTGAAGCTTTCTTT
abundance: few; d_gene: TRBD2; j_gene: TRBJ2-1; v_gene: TRBV5-1; CDR3aa: CASSSTSGTYNEQFF; CDR3nt: TGCGCCAGCAGCTCGACTAGCGGGACCTACAATGAGCAGTTCTTC
abundance: -; d_gene: -; j_gene: TRBJ1-5; v_gene: TRBV6-4; CDR3aa: CASSDYVSHPNQPQHF; CDR3nt: TGTGCCAGCAGTGACTATGTGTCACACCCCAATCAGCCCCAGCATTTT
abundance: -; d_gene: -; j_gene: TRBJ2-1; v_gene: TRBV24-1; CDR3aa: CATSDSSRGGDEQFF; CDR3nt: TGTGCCACCAGTGATTCTTCCCGGGGTGGCGATGAGCAGTTCTTC
abundance: once; d_gene: TRBD1; j_gene: TRBJ1-6; v_gene: TRBV10-3; CDR3aa: CAISELAGTGKPLHF; CDR3nt: TGTGCCATCAGTGAACTCGCCGGGACAGGGAAACCCCTCCACTTT
abundance: -; d_gene: -; j_gene: TRBJ2-1; v_gene: TRBV6-5; CDR3aa: CASHRAASEQFF; CDR3nt: TGTGCCAGCCACAGGGCAGCTAGCGAGCAGTTCTTC
abundance: -; d_gene: -; j_gene: TRBJ1-5; v_gene: TRBV21-1; CDR3aa: CASSKVGARGHGNSNQPQHF; CDR3nt: TGTGCCAGCAGCAAAGTCGGCGCCAGGGGGCACGGAAATAGCAATCAGCCCCAGCATTTT
abundance: -; d_gene: -; j_gene: TRBJ1-4; v_gene: TRBV19; CDR3aa: CASSLPSEGLGEKLFF; CDR3nt: TGTGCCAGTAGTCTACCCTCGGAGGGTCTTGGTGAAAAACTGTTTTTT
abundance: -; d_gene: -; j_gene: TRBJ1-6; v_gene: TRBV15; CDR3aa: CATSRGAGLNSPLHF; CDR3nt: TGTGCCACCAGCAGAGGGGCAGGGTTGAATTCACCCCTCCACTTT
abundance: -; d_gene: TRBD2; j_gene: TRBJ2-3; v_gene: TRBV5-1; CDR3aa: CASTRTGGAGDTQYF; CDR3nt: TGCGCCAGCACCAGGACGGGGGGGGCTGGAGATACGCAGTATTTT
abundance: -; d_gene: -; j_gene: TRBJ1-5; v_gene: TRBV10-3; CDR3aa: CAISESPGSNQPQHF; CDR3nt: TGTGCCATCAGTGAGTCGCCAGGGAGCAATCAGCCCCAGCATTTT
abundance: -; d_gene: TRBD1; j_gene: TRBJ2-1; v_gene: TRBV10-1; CDR3aa: CASSESRWSGQGVHEQFF; CDR3nt: TGCGCCAGCAGTGAGTCGAGATGGTCGGGACAGGGGGTTCATGAGCAGTTCTTC
abundance: -; d_gene: TRBD1; j_gene: TRBJ1-1; v_gene: TRBV15; CDR3aa: CATSRPDRGTEAFF; CDR3nt: TGTGCCACCAGCAGACCTGACAGGGGCACTGAAGCTTTCTTT
abundance: -; d_gene: -; j_gene: TRBJ1-1; v_gene: TRBV28; CDR3aa: CASRWTDFPEAFF; CDR3nt: TGTGCCAGCAGATGGACAGATTTCCCTGAAGCTTTCTTT
abundance: -; d_gene: -; j_gene: TRBJ1-2; v_gene: TRBV29-1; CDR3aa: CSVILDGYTF; CDR3nt: TGCAGCGTAATATTAGATGGCTACACCTTC
abundance: -; d_gene: TRBD1; j_gene: TRBJ1-3; v_gene: TRBV3-1/TRBV3-2; CDR3aa: CASSQAARQGAGNTIYF; CDR3nt: TGTGCCAGCAGCCAAGCCGCGCGGCAGGGGGCTGGAAACACCATATATTTT
abundance: -; d_gene: TRBD1; j_gene: TRBJ2-4; v_gene: TRBV27; CDR3aa: CASSSLTGGYGKNIQYF; CDR3nt: TGTGCCAGCAGTTCACTAACAGGGGGCTATGGCAAAAACATTCAGTACTTC
abundance: -; d_gene: -; j_gene: TRBJ2-1; v_gene: TRBV6-2/TRBV6-3; CDR3aa: CASSYSVAGNEQFF; CDR3nt: TGTGCCAGCAGTTACTCGGTCGCAGGGAATGAGCAGTTCTTC
abundance: -; d_gene: -; j_gene: TRBJ2-3; v_gene: TRBV5-1; CDR3aa: CASSPRTDTDTQYF; CDR3nt: TGCGCCAGCAGCCCCCGGACAGATACAGATACGCAGTATTTT
abundance: -; d_gene: -; j_gene: TRBJ1-4; v_gene: TRBV7-2; CDR3aa: CASSLGPDTQKLFF; CDR3nt: TGTGCCAGCAGCTTAGGGCCGGACACCCAAAAACTGTTTTTT